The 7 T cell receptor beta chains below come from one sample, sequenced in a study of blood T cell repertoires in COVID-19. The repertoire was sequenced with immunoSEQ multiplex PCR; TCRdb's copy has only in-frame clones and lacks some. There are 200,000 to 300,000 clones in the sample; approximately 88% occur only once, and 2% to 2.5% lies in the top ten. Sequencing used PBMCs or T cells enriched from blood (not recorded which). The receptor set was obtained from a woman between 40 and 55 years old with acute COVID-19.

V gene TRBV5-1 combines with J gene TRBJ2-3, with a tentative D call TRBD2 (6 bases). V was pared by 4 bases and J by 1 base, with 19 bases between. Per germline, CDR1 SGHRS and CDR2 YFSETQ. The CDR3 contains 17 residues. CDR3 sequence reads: CASSPGGGGQGTDTQYF. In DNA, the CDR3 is TGCGCCAGCAGCCCCGGCGGTGGAGGGCAAGGCACAGATACGCAGTATTTT.

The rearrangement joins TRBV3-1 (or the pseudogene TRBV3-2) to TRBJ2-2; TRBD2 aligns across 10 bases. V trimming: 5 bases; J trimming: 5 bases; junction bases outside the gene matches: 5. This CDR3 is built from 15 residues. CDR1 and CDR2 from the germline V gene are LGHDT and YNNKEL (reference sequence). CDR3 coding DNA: TGTGCCAGCAGCTCAGCGGGAGGGCTGACCGGGGAGCTGTTTTTT. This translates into CASSSAGGLTGELFF.

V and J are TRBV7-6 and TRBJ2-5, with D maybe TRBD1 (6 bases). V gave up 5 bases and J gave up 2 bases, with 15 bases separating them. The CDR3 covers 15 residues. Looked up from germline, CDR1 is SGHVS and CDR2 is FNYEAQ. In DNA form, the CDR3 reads TGTGCCAGCAGCCCCAGGGGCTTCGTTCAAGAGACCCAGTACTTC. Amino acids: CASSPRGFVQETQYF. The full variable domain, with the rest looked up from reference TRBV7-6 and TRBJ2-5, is GAGVSQSPRYKVTKRGQDVALRCDPISGHVSLYWYRQALGQGPEFLTYFNYEAQQDKSGLPNDRFSAERPEGSISTLTIQRTEQRDSAMYRCASSPRGFVQETQYFGPGTRLLVL.

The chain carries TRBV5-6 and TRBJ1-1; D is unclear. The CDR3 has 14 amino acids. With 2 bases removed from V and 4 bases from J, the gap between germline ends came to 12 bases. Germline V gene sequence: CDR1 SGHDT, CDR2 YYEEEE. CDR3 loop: CASSFPFRGTEAFF. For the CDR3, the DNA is TGTGCCAGCAGCTTCCCTTTCCGGGGCACTGAAGCTTTCTTT.

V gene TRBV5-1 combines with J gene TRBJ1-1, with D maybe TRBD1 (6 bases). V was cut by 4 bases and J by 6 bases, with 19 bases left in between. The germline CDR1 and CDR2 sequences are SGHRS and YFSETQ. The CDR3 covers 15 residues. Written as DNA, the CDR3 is TGCGCCAGCAGCATACATTCAGGGGCGATCCCTGAAGCTTTCTTT. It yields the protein CASSIHSGAIPEAFF.

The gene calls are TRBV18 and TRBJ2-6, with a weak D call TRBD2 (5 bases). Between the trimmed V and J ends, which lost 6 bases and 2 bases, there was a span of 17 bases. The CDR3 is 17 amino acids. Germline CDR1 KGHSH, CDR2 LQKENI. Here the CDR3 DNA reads TGTGCCAGCTCCCGTATCGGACTTCCAGCTGGGGCCAACGTCCTGACTTTC. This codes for CASSRIGLPAGANVLTF.

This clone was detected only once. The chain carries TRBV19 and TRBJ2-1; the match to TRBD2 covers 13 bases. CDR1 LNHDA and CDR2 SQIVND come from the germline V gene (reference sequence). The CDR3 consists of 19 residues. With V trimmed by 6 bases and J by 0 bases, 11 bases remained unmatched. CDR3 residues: CASRTLLAGGVSSYNEQFF. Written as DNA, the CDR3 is TGTGCCAGTAGGACTCTACTAGCGGGGGGGGTTAGCTCCTACAATGAGCAGTTCTTC.